These T cell receptor beta chains were read from a single sample in a study of tumor-infiltrating lymphocytes in primary liver carcinoma. TCRdb itself ran the multiplex PCR reads through MiXCR, one entry per CDR3 protein. The profile shows 180,000 or so distinct CDR3 sequences, roughly three fifths of them singletons. The sample consisted of peripheral blood. These TCRs come from a man in his forties with primary liver carcinoma and hepatitis B virus infection. Both conserved end residues are trimmed from each CDR3.

v_call: TRBV29-1
cdr3_length: 11
cdr3_aa: SVGNGGMHEQY

v_call: TRBV20-1
cdr3_length: 13
cdr3_aa: SARDDPLLGTEAF

v_call: TRBV11-2
cdr3_length: 12
cdr3_aa: ASRPTRSGYEQY

v_call: TRBV5-4
cdr3_length: 12
cdr3_aa: ASSTSGSRDTQY

v_call: TRBV11-2
cdr3_length: 13
cdr3_aa: ASSLTRGLNYGYT

v_call: TRBV4-1
cdr3_length: 15
cdr3_aa: DSSQGLAESSYNGQF

v_call: TRBV5-4
cdr3_length: 13
cdr3_aa: ASCPGLPTSYEQY

v_call: TRBV11-2
cdr3_length: 14
cdr3_aa: ASSLGSFASTDNQY

v_call: TRBV7-9
cdr3_length: 19
cdr3_aa: AGSPIRTSGETVLAKNIQY

v_call: TRBV5-6
cdr3_length: 14
cdr3_aa: ASSPGLAGTYNEQF

v_call: TRBV6-1
cdr3_length: 11
cdr3_aa: AGGQHLGDEAF

v_call: TRBV6-1
cdr3_length: 11
cdr3_aa: AVAQGVNTEAF

v_call: TRBV11-2
cdr3_length: 12
cdr3_aa: AISWTSGIDEHF

v_call: TRBV6-1
cdr3_length: 11
cdr3_aa: ASRSLSNQPQY

v_call: TRBV30
cdr3_length: 13
cdr3_aa: AWNQGRLSGNTIY

v_call: TRBV14
cdr3_length: 11
cdr3_aa: ASTQDYGSEQY

v_call: TRBV6-5
cdr3_length: 12
cdr3_aa: ASSYGLTQETQY

v_call: TRBV11-3
cdr3_length: 9
cdr3_aa: TSSLTDTQY

v_call: TRBV6-5
cdr3_length: 14
cdr3_aa: ASSYAGPRDEAEAF

v_call: TRBV11-1
cdr3_length: 12
cdr3_aa: ASSPHQRNNEQF

v_call: TRBV11-1
cdr3_length: 11
cdr3_aa: ASSPSPPNEQF

v_call: TRBV13
cdr3_length: 13
cdr3_aa: ASSLVKEHSYEQY

v_call: TRBV6-6
cdr3_length: 12
cdr3_aa: ASTEDRECSPLH

v_call: TRBV10-3
cdr3_length: 12
cdr3_aa: AIWSGSGANVQT

v_call: TRBV10-1
cdr3_length: 14
cdr3_aa: ASSDPLAGGGNEQF

v_call: TRBV11-2
cdr3_length: 11
cdr3_aa: ASIQSVNTEAF

v_call: TRBV12-3/TRBV12-4
cdr3_length: 10
cdr3_aa: ARSPPHQDEY

v_call: TRBV6-5
cdr3_length: 11
cdr3_aa: ASSLGRASGAF

v_call: TRBV7-9
cdr3_length: 13
cdr3_aa: ASSLQGSHTGELF